This is a list of T cell receptor beta chains from one sample in a study of CD8+ T cells in alopecia areata. The assay was immunoSEQ multiplex PCR, and TCRdb's table has in-frame clones only and misses some. The sample has over 95,000 clones, 45% to 65% seen once; the top ten hold about 3.7%. Source: CD4+ T cells sorted from blood, taken at week 24, from a patient treated with tofacitinib. These receptor sequences come from a human donor with alopecia areata. The CDR3 runs from the conserved cysteine through the conserved F or W. The D gene is left open where the match is weak. Expanded clones are given a class, and other clones once, few, many or no size at all.

CASSLDGGGLSYEQYF	TGCGCCAGCAGCTTGGACGGGGGCGGGTTGTCCTACGAGCAGTACTTC	TRBV5-1	TRBJ2-7	.	.
CASSPGAREQYF	TGCGCCAGCAGCCCAGGGGCTCGCGAGCAGTACTTC	TRBV5-1	TRBJ2-7	.	.
CAWTLQTGQGNSPLHF	TGTGCCTGGACTCTTCAAACGGGACAGGGTAATTCACCCCTCCACTTT	TRBV30	TRBJ1-6	TRBD1	.
CASSLQGRPPYNEQFF	TGTGCCAGCAGTTTGCAGGGGCGGCCTCCCTACAATGAGCAGTTCTTC	TRBV6-5	TRBJ2-1	.	.
CASSLDGPSNYGYTF	TGCGCCAGCAGCTTGGACGGGCCGTCAAACTATGGCTACACCTTC	TRBV5-1	TRBJ1-2	.	few
CASSQAGTSKYEQYF	TGCGCCAGCAGCCAAGCCGGGACTAGTAAATACGAGCAGTACTTC	TRBV4-1	TRBJ2-7	TRBD2	.
CASTIRGDAHF	TGTGCCAGCACAATTAGGGGGGACGCGCATTTT	TRBV13	TRBJ2-3	.	.
CASSFRANTGELFF	TGTGCCAGCAGCTTCAGGGCGAACACCGGGGAGCTGTTTTTT	TRBV7-9	TRBJ2-2	.	few
CASSERDLSYNEQFF	TGTGCCAGCAGTGAAAGGGACCTCTCCTACAATGAGCAGTTCTTC	TRBV2	TRBJ2-1	.	few
CAWSTGVTGELFF	TGTGCCTGGAGTACAGGTGTCACCGGGGAGCTGTTTTTT	TRBV30	TRBJ2-2	.	few
CASSETGEDSPLHF	TGTGCCAGCAGCGAAACGGGCGAGGATTCACCCCTCCACTTT	TRBV2	TRBJ1-6	.	.
CAWSDDTDGYNSPLHF	TGTGCCTGGAGCGATGACACGGACGGATATAATTCACCCCTCCACTTT	TRBV30	TRBJ1-6	.	few
CASSPGGILNTEAFF	TGTGCCAGCAGTCCCGGTGGAATCCTGAACACTGAAGCTTTCTTT	TRBV6-5	TRBJ1-1	.	.
CASSEDTHYEQYF	TGTGCCAGCAGCGAAGACACCCACTACGAGCAGTACTTC	TRBV5-6	TRBJ2-7	.	.
CASSSPRHEQYF	TGCGCCAGCAGCTCCCCTCGCCACGAGCAGTACTTC	TRBV5-1	TRBJ2-7	.	.
CSAQQNTEAFF	TGCAGTGCTCAACAGAACACTGAAGCTTTCTTT	TRBV20-1	TRBJ1-1	.	.
CASSQALKSGELFF	TGCGCCAGCAGCCAGGCCCTTAAATCCGGGGAGCTGTTTTTT	TRBV4-3	TRBJ2-2	.	few
CASSGGGTNSGNTIYF	TGTGCCAGCAGTGGAGGCGGGACGAACTCTGGAAACACCATATATTTT	TRBV27	TRBJ1-3	.	.
CASSTRANVLTF	TGTGCCAGTTCTACGAGGGCCAACGTCCTGACTTTC	TRBV25-1	TRBJ2-6	.	.
CASSPWRFGGDTQYF	TGTGCCAGCAGCCCCTGGCGATTTGGGGGAGATACGCAGTATTTT	TRBV7-8	TRBJ2-3	.	.
CASSSSLKRVFGYTF	TGTGCCAGCAGCTCCAGTTTGAAAAGGGTGTTTGGCTACACCTTC	TRBV9	TRBJ1-2	.	.
CAWSVLNLHNEQFF	TGTGCCTGGAGTGTCCTTAATCTCCACAATGAGCAGTTCTTC	TRBV30	TRBJ2-1	.	few
CASSATSGGANTQYF	TGTGCCAGCAGCGCGACTAGCGGGGGGGCAAATACGCAGTATTTT	TRBV9	TRBJ2-3	TRBD2	.
CASTGAGRGTEAFF	TGTGCCAGCACCGGGGCGGGGAGGGGAACTGAAGCTTTCTTT	TRBV2	TRBJ1-1	.	.
CASSEVAGGGEKLFF	TGTGCCAGCAGTGAAGTCGCAGGGGGAGGTGAAAAACTGTTTTTT	TRBV2	TRBJ1-4	TRBD1	.
CASSLITDTQYF	TGTGCCAGCAGCTTGATAACAGATACGCAGTATTTT	TRBV7-9	TRBJ2-3	.	.
CASSSGTGDYGYTF	TGTGCCAGCAGCTCCGGGACAGGGGACTATGGCTACACCTTC	TRBV5-6	TRBJ1-2	TRBD1	.
CASSQEYIGELFF	TGCGCCAGCAGCCAAGAATATATCGGGGAGCTGTTTTTT	TRBV4-3	TRBJ2-2	.	.